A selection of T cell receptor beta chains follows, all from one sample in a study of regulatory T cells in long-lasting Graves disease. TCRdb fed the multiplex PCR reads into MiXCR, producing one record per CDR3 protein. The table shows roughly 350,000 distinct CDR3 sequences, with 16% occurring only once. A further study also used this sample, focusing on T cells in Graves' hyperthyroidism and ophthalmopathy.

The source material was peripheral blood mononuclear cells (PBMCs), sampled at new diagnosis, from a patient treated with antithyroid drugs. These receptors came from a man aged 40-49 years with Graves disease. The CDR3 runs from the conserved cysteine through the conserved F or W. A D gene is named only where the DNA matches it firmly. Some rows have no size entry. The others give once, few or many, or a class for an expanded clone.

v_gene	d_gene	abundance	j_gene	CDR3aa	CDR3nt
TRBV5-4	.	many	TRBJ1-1	CASSPDGRNTEAFF	TGTGCCAGCAGTCCGGACGGACGGAACACTGAAGCTTTCTTT
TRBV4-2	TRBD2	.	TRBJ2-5	CASSQGSRGGVETQYF	TGTGCCAGCAGCCAAGGTTCGCGGGGGGGTGTAGAGACCCAGTACTTC
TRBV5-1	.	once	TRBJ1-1	CASSFQGTEAFF	TGCGCCAGCAGCTTTCAGGGCACTGAAGCTTTCTTT
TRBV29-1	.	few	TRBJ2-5	CSASARHFQETQYF	TGCAGCGCCTCGGCACGACACTTCCAAGAGACCCAGTACTTC
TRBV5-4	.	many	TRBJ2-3	CASSLAATLTDTQYF	TGTGCCAGCAGCTTGGCGGCGACATTGACAGATACGCAGTATTTT
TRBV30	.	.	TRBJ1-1	CAWSVGHLNTEASF	TGTGCCTGGAGTGTAGGGCACTTGAACACTGAAGCTTCCTTT
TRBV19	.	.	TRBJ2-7	CASSMAFGNYEQYF	TGTGCCAGTAGTATGGCTTTCGGCAACTACGAGCAGTACTTC
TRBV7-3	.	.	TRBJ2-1	CASSSFSGGNEQFF	TGTGCCAGCAGCTCCTTTTCTGGGGGTAATGAGCAGTTCTTC
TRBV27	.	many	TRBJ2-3	CASSLTRSSTDTQYF	TGTGCCAGCAGCCTTACCCGGAGTAGCACAGATACGCAGTATTTT
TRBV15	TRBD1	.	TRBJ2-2	CATSWDSSTGELFF	TGTGCCACCAGCTGGGACAGTTCCACCGGGGAGCTGTTTTTT
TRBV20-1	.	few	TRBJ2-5	CSARSGTTQETQYF	TGCAGTGCTAGGTCCGGGACAACGCAAGAGACCCAGTACTTC
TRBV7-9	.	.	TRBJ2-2	CASAHTPGANTGELFF	TGTGCCAGCGCCCATACCCCGGGGGCGAACACCGGGGAGCTGTTTTTT
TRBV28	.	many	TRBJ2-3	CASSLFMNRGLATDTQYF	TGTGCCAGCAGTTTATTCATGAATCGGGGATTGGCCACAGATACGCAGTATTTT
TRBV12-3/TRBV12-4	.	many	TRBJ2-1	CASSSLRGSYNEQFF	TGTGCCAGCAGTTCCCTGCGGGGCTCCTACAATGAGCAGTTCTTC
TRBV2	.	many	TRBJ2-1	CASSREALLVNEQFF	TGTGCCAGCAGTCGCGAGGCCCTTTTAGTTAATGAGCAGTTCTTC
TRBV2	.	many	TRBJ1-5	CASSEDRSVQPQHF	TGTGCCAGCAGTGAAGATCGGTCGGTCCAGCCCCAGCATTTT
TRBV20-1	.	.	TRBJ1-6	CSARFYGEHSPLHF	TGCAGTGCTAGATTTTATGGCGAGCATTCACCCCTCCACTTT
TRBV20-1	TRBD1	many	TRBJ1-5	CSAEHRGVQPQHF	TGCAGTGCTGAACACAGGGGGGTTCAGCCCCAGCATTTT
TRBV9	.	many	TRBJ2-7	CASSRMQGPSYEQYF	TGTGCCAGCAGCCGGATGCAAGGACCAAGCTACGAGCAGTACTTC
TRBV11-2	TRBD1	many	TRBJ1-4	CASSLGTGSTNEKLFF	TGTGCCAGCAGCTTAGGGACAGGATCAACTAATGAAAAACTGTTTTTT
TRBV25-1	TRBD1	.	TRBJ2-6	CASTSRDRQHSGANVLTF	TGTGCCAGCACAAGCCGGGACAGGCAACACTCTGGGGCCAACGTCCTGACTTTC
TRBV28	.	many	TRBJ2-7	CASSLQQGVDEQYF	TGTGCCAGCAGTTTGCAACAGGGTGTTGATGAGCAGTACTTC
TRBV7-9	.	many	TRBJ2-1	CASSPHNEQFF	TGTGCCAGCAGCCCACACAATGAGCAGTTCTTC
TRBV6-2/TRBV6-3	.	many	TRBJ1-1	CASSYSTVVQRGNTEAFF	TGTGCCAGCAGTTACTCGACGGTAGTCCAGAGGGGTAATACTGAAGCTTTCTTT
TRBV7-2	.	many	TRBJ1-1	CASSLFTEAFF	TGTGCCAGCAGCTTATTCACTGAAGCTTTCTTT
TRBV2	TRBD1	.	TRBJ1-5	CASSPGTGANQPRHF	TGTGCCAGCAGTCCTGGGACAGGAGCCAATCAGCCCCGGCATTTT